What follows are 15 T cell receptor beta chains derived from one specimen sequenced in a study of cytomegalovirus exposure and HLA in healthy donors (dated by TCRdb to the late 2010s). Receptors were amplified or captured by the immunoSEQ multiplex PCR assay. TCRdb provides this immuneACCESS table in a form limited to in-frame rearrangements. Some clones are lacking; in checked studies, under half of them reflect an unresolved V gene, and why the rest are absent is not known. The sample yields about 110,000 clones; roughly 90% were counted once. The ten largest clones capture roughly 2.1% of the sample. Sequenced: PBMCs. These receptors came from a woman aged 18-29 years in good health and CMV-seronegative.

The chain recombines TRBV28 with TRBJ2-2, with 8 bases that match TRBD1. Germline V gene lookup returns CDR1 MDHEN and CDR2 SYDVKM. The CDR3 loop spans 13 amino acids. Trimming took 5 bases from V and 5 from J; bases not matched to a gene: 1. The DNA of the CDR3 is TGTGCCAGCAGTCACAGGGGGACCGGGGAGCTGTTTTTT. Protein sequence: CASSHRGTGELFF.

The sample holds a few counts of this clone. This chain joins TRBV19 and TRBJ1-5; D may be TRBD1 (6 bases). Germline lookup yields CDR1 LNHDA and CDR2 SQIVND (reference sequence). V shed 9 bases and J shed 0 bases, with 15 bases lying between them. This CDR3 region has 15 residues. Written as DNA, the CDR3 is TGTGCCAGCTGGGGACACAGCTATAGCAATCAGCCCCAGCATTTT. Translation gives CASWGHSYSNQPQHF. Drawing the rest from reference TRBV19 and TRBJ1-5, the complete variable domain is DGGITQSPKYLFRKEGQNVTLSCEQNLNHDAMYWYRQDPGQGLRLIYYSQIVNDFQKGDIAEGYSVSREKKESFPLTVTSAQKNPTAFYLCASWGHSYSNQPQHFGDGTRLSIL.

The chain uses TRBV6-5 and TRBJ2-7, with 10 bases fitting TRBD1. CDR3 length: 16 residues. Germline CDR1 is MNHEY and CDR2 is SVGAGI. V lost 2 bases, J lost 5 bases, and 9 bases stayed unmatched. CDR3 amino acids: CASSYGSGTGVHEQYF. The CDR3 DNA is TGTGCCAGCAGTTACGGTTCCGGGACAGGGGTCCACGAGCAGTACTTC.

The chain is built from TRBV5-5 and TRBJ1-5, with D unclear. In germline, CDR1 is SGHKS, CDR2 YYEKEE (reference sequence). With 4 bases removed from V and 5 bases from J, the gap between germline ends came to 16 bases. There are 15 residues in the CDR3. CDR3 DNA: TGTGCCAGCAGCCGGGTCCCCGGAGATCATCAGCCCCAGCATTTT. Amino acid sequence: CASSRVPGDHQPQHF. Full variable domain (missing parts from reference TRBV5-5 and TRBJ1-5): DAGVTQSPTHLIKTRGQQVTLRCSPISGHKSVSWYQQVLGQGPQFIFQYYEKEERGRGNFPDRFSARQFPNYSSELNVNALLLGDSALYLCASSRVPGDHQPQHFGDGTRLSIL.

This clone was observed at least ten times. The V and J genes are TRBV15 and TRBJ2-2, with 9 bases fitting TRBD1. This CDR3 is 15 amino acids long. Trimming cost V 1 base and J 6 bases; bases outside gene matches: 3. Germline V gene lookup returns CDR1 LNHNV and CDR2 YYDKDF (reference sequence). CDR3 sequence (DNA): TGTGCCACCAGCAGAGGGACAGGGGAGGCCGGGGAGCTGTTTTTT. Residues: CATSRGTGEAGELFF.

The chain joins TRBV4-3 to TRBJ2-7; 10 bases agree with TRBD1. CDR1 is LGHNA, CDR2 YSLEER, per germline. J was trimmed by 3 bases and V by 1 base; bases with no gene match: 3. There are 15 residues in the CDR3. Written as DNA, the CDR3 is TGCGCCAGCAGCCAAGGGGGGACAGGGGTCTACGAGCAGTACTTC. This encodes CASSQGGTGVYEQYF.

This rearrangement joins TRBV2 to TRBJ2-2; 9 nucleotides align to TRBD1. Germline V gene data show CDR1 as SNHLY and CDR2 as FYNNEI. J was trimmed by 5 bases and V by 4 bases; bases with no gene match: 2. This CDR3 comprises 14 residues. For the CDR3, the DNA is TGTGCCAGCAGTGGGACAGGGGATACCGGGGAGCTGTTTTTT. Protein: CASSGTGDTGELFF.

The V gene is TRBV18, the J gene TRBJ1-4; the match to TRBD1 covers 7 bases. Germline-derived CDR1 and CDR2 are KGHSH and LQKENI. This CDR3 is built from 15 residues. V lost 3 bases, J lost 3 bases, and 4 bases stayed unmatched. The CDR3 DNA is TGTGCCAGCTCACCCGCCGGGACAGCTAATGAAAAACTGTTTTTT. It yields the protein CASSPAGTANEKLFF. Together with reference TRBV18 and TRBJ1-4, the CDR3 gives the full variable domain: NAGVMQNPRHLVRRRGQEARLRCSPMKGHSHVYWYRQLPEEGLKFMVYLQKENIIDESGMPKERFSAEFPKEGPSILRIQQVVRGDSAAYFCASSPAGTANEKLFFGSGTQLSVL.

V is TRBV27 and J is TRBJ2-1; TRBD2 matches at 13 bases. This CDR3 region has 15 residues. V was clipped by 6 bases and J by 8 bases; unmatched bases: 7. Looked up from germline, CDR1 is MNHEY and CDR2 is SMNVEV (reference sequence). CDR3 sequence (DNA): TGTGCCAGCAGAGCCGGGACTAGCGGGACCCATGAGCAGTTCTTC. It is translated as CASRAGTSGTHEQFF.

The J gene is TRBJ1-1, the V gene TRBV30; D possibly corresponds to TRBD1 (5 bases). The CDR3 contains 13 residues. V lost 5 bases and J lost 4, with 14 bases in between. CDR1 and CDR2 (germline): GTSNPN, SVGIG (reference sequence). The CDR3 spells CAWGRRVGTEAFF. The CDR3 coding sequence is TGTGCCTGGGGGCGCAGGGTGGGCACTGAAGCTTTCTTT. The full variable domain, rest sourced from reference TRBV30 and TRBJ1-1, is SQTIHQWPATLVQPVGSPLSLECTVEGTSNPNLYWYRQAAGRGLQLLFYSVGIGQISSEVPQNLSASRPQDRQFILSSKKLLLSDSGFYLCAWGRRVGTEAFFGQGTRLTVV.

The V gene is TRBV11-2, the J gene TRBJ1-1, with TRBD1 as a possible D gene (6 bases). This CDR3 is 15 amino acids long. Per the germline V gene, CDR1 is SGHAT and CDR2 is FQNNGV. The V gene lost 5 bases and the J gene lost 3 bases, with 16 bases spanning the gap. The CDR3 nucleotides are TGTGCCAGCAGCGGGAACAGGGCTGTGGACACTGAAGCTTTCTTT. The encoded protein is CASSGNRAVDTEAFF.

V gene TRBV30 combines with J gene TRBJ2-1; tentatively, D is TRBD1 (5 bases). CDR1 is GTSNPN, CDR2 SVGIG, per germline (reference sequence). The CDR3 contains 13 residues. The germline V and J ends were trimmed by 3 bases and 5 bases, with 11 bases remaining between them. CDR3 sequence reads: CAWSRDSNNEQFF. In DNA, the CDR3 is TGTGCCTGGAGCCGCGACAGTAACAATGAGCAGTTCTTC.

Concerning this clone itself: Other DNA sequences in the same sample also yield this CDR3. The rearrangement links TRBV28 to TRBJ2-7, with a possible D match to TRBD2 (5 bases). Deletions cut 1 base from V and 6 bases from J, with 7 bases between. Germline V gene lookup returns CDR1 MDHEN and CDR2 SYDVKM. The CDR3 contains 12 residues. CDR3 nucleotides: TGTGCCAGCAGTTTATTGGGGAGCGAGCAGTACTTC. Its translation is CASSLLGSEQYF.

The V gene is TRBV9, the J gene TRBJ1-4; D remains ambiguous. The CDR3 is made up of 13 amino acids. CDR1 is SGDLS and CDR2 is YYNGEE in the germline V gene. Deletions cut 0 bases from V and 5 bases from J, with 5 bases between. CDR3 nucleotides: TGTGCCAGCAGCGTAGGGGCAAATGAAAAACTGTTTTTT. Amino acids: CASSVGANEKLFF. Filled out from reference TRBV9 and TRBJ1-4, the complete variable domain reads DSGVTQTPKHLITATGQRVTLRCSPRSGDLSVYWYQQSLDQGLQFLIQYYNGEERAKGNILERFSAQQFPDLHSELNLSSLELGDSALYFCASSVGANEKLFFGSGTQLSVL.

The V call is TRBV7-2, the J call TRBJ1-1; D might be TRBD1 (5 bases). V shed 2 bases and J shed 3 bases, with 10 bases lying between them. This CDR3 spans 14 amino acids. Looked up from germline, CDR1 is SGHTA and CDR2 is FQGNSA. The DNA for the CDR3 is TGTGCCAGCAGCTTATTAGACAGTTACACTGAAGCTTTCTTT. Protein product: CASSLLDSYTEAFF.